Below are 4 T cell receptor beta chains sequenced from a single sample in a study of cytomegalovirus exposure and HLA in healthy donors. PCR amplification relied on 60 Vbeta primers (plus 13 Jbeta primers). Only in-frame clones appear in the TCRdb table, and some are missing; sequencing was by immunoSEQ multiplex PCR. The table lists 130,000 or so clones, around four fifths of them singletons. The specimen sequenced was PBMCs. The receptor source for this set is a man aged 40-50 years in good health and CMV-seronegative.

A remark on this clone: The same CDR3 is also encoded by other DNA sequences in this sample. The CDR3 here is CASSFGGSTNEKLFF. The CDR3 DNA reads as TGTGCCAGCAGCTTCGGGGGTTCAACTAATGAAAAACTGTTTTTT. The chain combines TRBV7-8 with TRBJ1-4; perhaps TRBD1 as D (5 bases). The CDR3 totals 15 residues. V was trimmed by 3 bases and J by 0 bases, leaving 8 bases between them. Per the germline V gene, CDR1 is SGHVS and CDR2 is FQNEAQ.

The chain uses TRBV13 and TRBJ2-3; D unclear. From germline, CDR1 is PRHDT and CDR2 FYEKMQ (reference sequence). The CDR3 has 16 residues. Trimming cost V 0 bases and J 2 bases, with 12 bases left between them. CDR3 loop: CASSLGSKSNTDTQYF. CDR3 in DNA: TGTGCCAGCAGCTTAGGTTCCAAATCAAACACAGATACGCAGTATTTT. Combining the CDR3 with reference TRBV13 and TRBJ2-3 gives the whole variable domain AAGVIQSPRHLIKEKRETATLKCYPIPRHDTVYWYQQGPGQDPQFLISFYEKMQSDKGSIPDRFSAQQFSDYHSELNMSSLELGDSALYFCASSLGSKSNTDTQYFGPGTRLTVL.

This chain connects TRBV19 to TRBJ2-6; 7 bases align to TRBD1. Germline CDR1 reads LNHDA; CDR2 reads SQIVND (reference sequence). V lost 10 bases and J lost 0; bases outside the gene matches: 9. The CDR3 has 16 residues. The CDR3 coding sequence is TGTGCCACCGTGGGACAGAGTTACTCTGGGGCCAACGTCCTGACTTTC. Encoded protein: CATVGQSYSGANVLTF.

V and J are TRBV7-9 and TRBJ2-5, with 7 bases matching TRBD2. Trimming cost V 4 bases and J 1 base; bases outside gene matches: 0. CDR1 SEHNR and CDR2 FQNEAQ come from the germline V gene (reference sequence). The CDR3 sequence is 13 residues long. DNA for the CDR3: TGTGCCAGCAGCTGGGAGGGCCAAGAGACCCAGTACTTC. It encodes CASSWEGQETQYF.